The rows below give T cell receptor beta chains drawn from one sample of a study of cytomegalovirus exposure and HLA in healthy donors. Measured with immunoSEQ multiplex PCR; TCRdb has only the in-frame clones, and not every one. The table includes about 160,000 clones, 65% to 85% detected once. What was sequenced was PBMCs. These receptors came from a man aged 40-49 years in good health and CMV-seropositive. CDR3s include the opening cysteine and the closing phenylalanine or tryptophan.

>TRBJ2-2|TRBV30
CAWKPPNTGELFF
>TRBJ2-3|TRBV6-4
CASSEYYRGTDTQYF
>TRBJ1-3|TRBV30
CAWSVLRRGSSGNTIYF
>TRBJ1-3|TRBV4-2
CASSLREASGNTIYF
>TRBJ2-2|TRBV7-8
CASSPAGKNTGELFF
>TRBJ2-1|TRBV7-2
CASSPVAGDRGGWFF
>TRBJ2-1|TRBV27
CASSQISGGGNEQFF
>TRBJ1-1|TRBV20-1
CSARDRGFDFF
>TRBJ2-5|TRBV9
CASSVDPGGGVQETQYF
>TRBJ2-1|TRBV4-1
CASSQEASGPNEQFF
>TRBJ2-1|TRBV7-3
CASSLLGQGGDEQFF
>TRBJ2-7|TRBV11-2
CASSPDRDRGYEQYF
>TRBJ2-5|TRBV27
CASSLGQGSQETQYF
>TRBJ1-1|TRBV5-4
CASTGQGALSVSEAFF
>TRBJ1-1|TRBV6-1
CASRDSGGTEAFF
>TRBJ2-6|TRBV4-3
CASSQVPGGGTGANVLTF
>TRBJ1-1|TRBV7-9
CSSSLSGQGMNTEAFF
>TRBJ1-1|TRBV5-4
CASSSRTGGNSEAFF
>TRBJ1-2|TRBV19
CASMGRGSYGYTF
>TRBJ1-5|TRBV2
CASSLDQPQHF
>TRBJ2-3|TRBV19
CASSIGGSRSTDTQYF
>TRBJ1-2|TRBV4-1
CASSQDRTAGYGYTF
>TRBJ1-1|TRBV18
CASSPRRENTEAFF
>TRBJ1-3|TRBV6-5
CASSRPGDSGNTIYF
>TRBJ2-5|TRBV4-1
CASSQAPGWGETQYF
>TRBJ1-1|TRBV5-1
CASSSPLSGNTEAFF
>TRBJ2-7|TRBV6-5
CASRDDSTFTYEQYF
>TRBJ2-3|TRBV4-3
CASSQVGSETGAQYF
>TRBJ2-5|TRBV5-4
CASSFPSGGPETQYF
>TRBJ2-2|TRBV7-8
CASILRGSLNTGELFF
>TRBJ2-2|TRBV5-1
CASSLDITALYTGELFF
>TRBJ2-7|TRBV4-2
CASSQDQGGAIYEQYF
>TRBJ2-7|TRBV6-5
CASSPLPGSGEQYF
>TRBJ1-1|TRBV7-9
CSSSPTSKTRDTEAFF
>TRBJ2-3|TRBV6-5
CASSYLGGATDTQYF
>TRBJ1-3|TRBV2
CASSDSRGAGNTIYF
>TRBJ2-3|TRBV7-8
CASSLEIYGLDTQYF
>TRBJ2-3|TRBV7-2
CASGASGFSTDTQYF
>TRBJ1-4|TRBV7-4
CASTPGGAVENEKLFF
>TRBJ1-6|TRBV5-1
CASRQEANSPLHF
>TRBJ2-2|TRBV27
CASSLSGGTGELFF
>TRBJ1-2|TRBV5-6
CASSFWGRSQAGYGYTF
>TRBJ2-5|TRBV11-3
CASSSGQGLAETQYF
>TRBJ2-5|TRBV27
CASTRGETQYF
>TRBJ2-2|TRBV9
CASSVVSGVNTGELFF
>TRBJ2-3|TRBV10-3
CAISESWDRAAPLTDTQYF
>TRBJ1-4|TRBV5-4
CASSLAQGGDEKLFF
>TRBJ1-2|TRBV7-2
CASSLDSPYGYTF
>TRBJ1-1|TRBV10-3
CAISDSGAEAFF
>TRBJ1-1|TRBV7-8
CASSFSGKTEAFF
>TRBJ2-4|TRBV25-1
CASSGDRGGKNIQYF
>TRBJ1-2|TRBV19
CASSPGTGFLYGYTF
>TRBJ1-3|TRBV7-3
CASSGGPGRFGGNTIYF
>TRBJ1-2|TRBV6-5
CASSRYNGYGYTF
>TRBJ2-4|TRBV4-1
CASSQPSGGAKNIQYF
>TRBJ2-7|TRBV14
CASSLHSWGVLSYEQYF
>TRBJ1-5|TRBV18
CASSTTGRGNQPQHF